Each of the 3 T cell receptor beta chains below was sequenced from the same sample in a study of cytomegalovirus exposure and HLA in healthy donors. PCR involved 60 Vbeta and 13 Jbeta primers. Libraries were prepared by immunoSEQ multiplex PCR; TCRdb keeps only in-frame clonotypes and omits some of them. This sample's table reports some 200,000 clones. The sample consisted of PBMCs. Source of these receptors: a girl aged 2-10 years in good health and CMV-seropositive.

The genes are TRBV5-6 and TRBJ2-2, with 7 positions matching TRBD2. CDR1 SGHDT and CDR2 YYEEEE come from the germline V gene. The V and J ends lost 3 bases and 0 bases, in that order; junction bases with no gene match: 11. This CDR3 spans 18 amino acids. The CDR3 loop reads CASSSTRAGETNTGELFF. As DNA, the CDR3 is TGTGCCAGCAGCTCCACTCGCGCGGGAGAGACGAACACCGGGGAGCTGTTTTTT.

This chain uses TRBV11-2 with TRBJ2-1; a weak D match, TRBD2 (6 bases). The CDR3 contains 15 residues. CDR1 and CDR2 (germline): SGHAT, FQNNGV. V was shortened by 3 bases and J by 6 bases, with 15 bases between the two germline ends. CDR3: CASSFLWRGSNEQFF. The DNA for the CDR3 is TGTGCCAGCAGCTTCCTCTGGAGGGGATCCAATGAGCAGTTCTTC.

The rearrangement uses TRBV11-2 and TRBJ1-4; tentative D call: TRBD1 (5 bases). Trimming removed 5 bases at V and 1 base at J, with 17 bases between. CDR3 size: 17 residues. CDR1 is SGHAT, CDR2 FQNNGV, per germline. CDR3 DNA sequence: TGTGCCAGCAGCCCCATTGGGTGGGGCCGAACTAATGAAAAACTGTTTTTT. Translating it yields CASSPIGWGRTNEKLFF.